One and the same sample provided the 13 T cell receptor beta chains below, sequenced in a study of blood T cell repertoires in COVID-19. The data were produced by immunoSEQ multiplex PCR, yet TCRdb's version contains in-frame clones alone and is incomplete. The profile shows about 400,000 clones, about 86% of them singletons. The sequenced sample consisted of peripheral blood. The receptors were sampled from a woman aged 55-69 years with COVID-19, enrolled during active disease.

The J gene is TRBJ1-1, the V gene TRBV5-1, with D possibly TRBD1 on 5 matching bases. The CDR3 covers 14 residues. V dropped 5 bases and J dropped 0 bases, with 11 bases sitting between them. Germline values: CDR1 SGHRS, CDR2 YFSETQ. This CDR3 is CASRGRQMNTEAFF. CDR3 in DNA: TGCGCCAGCAGGGGCCGACAGATGAACACTGAAGCTTTCTTT.

The rearrangement uses TRBV29-1 and TRBJ2-7; TRBD1 matches 10 bases. Germline trimming cut 5 bases from V and 2 bases from J; bases unmatched to any gene: 3. The CDR3 covers 13 residues. Germline assignment: CDR1 SQVTM and CDR2 ANQGSEA. The CDR3 coding sequence is TGCAGCGTTCTGGACAGGGGGACCTACGAGCAGTACTTC. Translation: CSVLDRGTYEQYF.

The V call is TRBV4-1, the J call TRBJ2-3, with D possibly TRBD1 on 5 matching bases. V lost 4 bases to trimming and J lost 6 bases, with 11 bases between them. Germline V gene lookup returns CDR1 MGHRA and CDR2 YSYEKL. CDR3 length: 13 amino acids. CDR3 protein: CASSPRQPDTQYF. CDR3 nucleotide sequence: TGCGCCAGCAGCCCCCGACAGCCTGATACGCAGTATTTT.

The CDR3 DNA is TGCGCCAGCAGCCCAAGAGTCGGACAGACTTACGAGCAGTACTTC. It codes for CASSPRVGQTYEQYF. The rearrangement uses TRBV5-1 and TRBJ2-7; D is perhaps TRBD1 (6 bases). This CDR3 has 15 residues. From germline, CDR1 is SGHRS and CDR2 YFSETQ. Trimming took off 4 bases at V and 4 bases at J, with 18 bases between the two ends. Supplemented by reference TRBV5-1 and TRBJ2-7, the full variable domain reads KAGVTQTPRYLIKTRGQQVTLSCSPISGHRSVSWYQQTPGQGLQFLFEYFSETQRNKGNFPGRFSGRQFSNSRSEMNVSTLELGDSALYLCASSPRVGQTYEQYFGPGTRLTVT.

The V and J genes are TRBV6-5 and TRBJ1-2, with D maybe TRBD1 (6 bases). This CDR3 is built from 14 residues. Germline V gene sequence: CDR1 MNHEY, CDR2 SVGAGI. V was trimmed by 6 bases and J by 2 bases, leaving 13 bases between them. This CDR3 reads CASSLSQGNYGYTF. The DNA of the CDR3 is TGTGCCAGCAGCCTGAGCCAGGGGAACTATGGCTACACCTTC.

The CDR3 sequence: CASSQDGPDTQYF. Here the CDR3 DNA reads TGTGCCAGCAGCCAAGATGGGCCGGATACGCAGTATTTT. The J gene is TRBJ2-3, the V gene TRBV4-2, with D unresolved. The CDR3 is made up of 13 amino acids. The V and J ends lost 0 bases and 6 bases respectively, with 7 bases between them. Germline CDR1 LGHNA, CDR2 YNFKEQ.

The CDR3 sequence is CASSLGQAVFTEAFF. The CDR3 DNA sequence: TGCGCCAGCAGCTTGGGACAGGCAGTTTTCACTGAAGCTTTCTTT. This chain joins TRBV5-1 and TRBJ1-1; the D gene is possibly TRBD1 (6 bases). CDR3 length equals 15 residues. CDR1 is SGHRS, CDR2 YFSETQ, per germline. Trimming cost V 0 bases and J 4 bases, with 13 bases left between them.

The rearrangement uses TRBV11-2 and TRBJ2-5; D call uncertain. Trimming shortened V by 3 bases and J by 0 bases, and 5 bases separated the two germline ends. Germline V CDR1 and CDR2: SGHAT, FQNNGV. The CDR3 is made up of 13 amino acids. The CDR3 here is CASSFTDQETQYF. CDR3 bases: TGTGCCAGCAGCTTTACAGACCAAGAGACCCAGTACTTC.

This clone appeared once. The V call is TRBV4-2, the J call TRBJ2-1; TRBD2 aligns across 8 bases. Germline-derived CDR1 and CDR2 are LGHNA and YNFKEQ. The V gene end was trimmed by 9 bases and the J gene end by 6 bases; junction bases not matched to a gene: 7. The CDR3 has 13 amino acids. Written as DNA, the CDR3 is TGTGCCAGAATAGGACTAGCAGTCAATGAGCAGTTCTTC. This gives the protein CARIGLAVNEQFF.

The chain carries TRBV28 and TRBJ1-2; 10 bases agree with TRBD1. The CDR3 has 16 amino acids. Germline CDR1 is MDHEN and CDR2 is SYDVKM. The J segment lost 1 base and the V segment lost 6 bases, leaving 8 bases of the junction unmatched. CDR3: CASSGGQGTGNYGYTF. The CDR3 DNA follows: TGTGCCAGCAGCGGGGGACAGGGGACCGGTAACTATGGCTACACCTTC.

The chain carries TRBV2 and TRBJ2-7, with TRBD2 matching over 9 bases. The V and J ends lost 0 bases and 0 bases, in that order; junction bases with no gene match: 0. The CDR3 extends over 15 amino acids. Per the germline V gene, CDR1 is SNHLY and CDR2 is FYNNEI. CDR3 DNA sequence: TGTGCCAGCAGTGAAGCTAGCGGGGGCTCCTACGAGCAGTACTTC. Encoded protein: CASSEASGGSYEQYF.

V and J are TRBV11-2 and TRBJ1-2; possible D gene TRBD1, 5 bases. CDR1 is SGHAT, CDR2 FQNNGV, per germline. V shed 2 bases and J shed 0 bases, with 7 bases lying between them. The CDR3 is 14 residues long. CDR3 in DNA: TGTGCCAGCAGCTTAACGGGGGCTAACTATGGCTACACCTTC. It yields the protein CASSLTGANYGYTF. The variable domain in full, completed from reference TRBV11-2 and TRBJ1-2, reads EAGVAQSPRYKIIEKRQSVAFWCNPISGHATLYWYQQILGQGPKLLIQFQNNGVVDDSQLPKDRFSAERLKGVDSTLKIQPAKLEDSAVYLCASSLTGANYGYTFGSGTRLTVV.

DNA of the CDR3: TGTGCCAGCAGCTTGGGGGCCAATCAGCCCCAGCATTTT. Translation: CASSLGANQPQHF. V usage is TRBV5-4 and J usage is TRBJ1-5; D ambiguous. This CDR3 region has 13 residues. Per germline, CDR1 SGHNT and CDR2 YYREEE (reference sequence). V lost 0 bases and J lost 3, with 4 bases in between.